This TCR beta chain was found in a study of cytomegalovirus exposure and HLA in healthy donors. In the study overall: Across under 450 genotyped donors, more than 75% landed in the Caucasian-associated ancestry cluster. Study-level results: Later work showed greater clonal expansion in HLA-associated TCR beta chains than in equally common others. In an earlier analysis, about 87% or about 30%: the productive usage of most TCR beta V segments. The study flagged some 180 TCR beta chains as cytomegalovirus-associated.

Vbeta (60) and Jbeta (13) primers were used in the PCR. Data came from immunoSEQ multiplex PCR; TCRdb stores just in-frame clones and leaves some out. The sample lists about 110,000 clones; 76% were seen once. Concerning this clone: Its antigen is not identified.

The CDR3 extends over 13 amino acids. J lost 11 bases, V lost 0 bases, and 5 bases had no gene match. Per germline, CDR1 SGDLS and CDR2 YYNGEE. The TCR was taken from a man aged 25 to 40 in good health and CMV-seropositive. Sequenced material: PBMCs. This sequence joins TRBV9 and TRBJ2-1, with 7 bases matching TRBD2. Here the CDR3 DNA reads TGTGCCAGCAGCGTAGGACTAGCTACTAAGCAGTTCTTC. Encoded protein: CASSVGLATKQFF.